This record looks at one T cell receptor beta chain sequence and its context. Its specificity is unknown. The data derive from a study of cytomegalovirus exposure and HLA in healthy donors. Primers for the PCR totalled 60 Vbeta and 13 Jbeta. Only in-frame clones appear in the TCRdb table, and some are missing; sequencing was by immunoSEQ multiplex PCR. Here the sample spans roughly 70,000 clones, about 67% being singletons. Study findings and constraints: Upon later analysis, TCR association rates were observed to vary by HLA locus, being highest for DRB1 and lowest for HLA-C. There was a cluster of highly shared sequence variants that was likely a sequencing artifact. Researchers reported in a later analysis that common viral pathogens appeared linked to several top clusters.

This receptor was obtained from a human donor in good health. Sequencing was performed on PBMCs.

The CDR3 loop reads CASSWDSNLSGNTIYF. The CDR3 bases are TGTGCCAGCAGTTGGGACAGCAACCTCTCTGGAAACACCATATATTTT. The V call is TRBV6-5, the J call TRBJ1-3; 7 nucleotides line up with TRBD1. The CDR3 has 16 residues. Germline assignment: CDR1 MNHEY and CDR2 SVGAGI. With V trimmed by 4 bases and J by 0 bases, 6 bases remained unmatched.